This T cell receptor beta chain was documented in a study of cytomegalovirus exposure and HLA in healthy donors. Overall study context: There were 350 to 400 genotyped donors. Of these, about 80% fell in the genetic ancestry cluster associated with self-reported Caucasian donors.

The study's findings and limits: Of the V segments, some could not be distinguished, including TRBV6-2 and TRBV6-3, and were excluded. Most TCR beta V segments were productive about 87% or about 30% of the time in an earlier analysis. Immune exposure was documented only through CMV serostatus.

The PCR made use of 60 Vbeta and 13 Jbeta primers. The method was immunoSEQ multiplex PCR; TCRdb's version includes in-frame clones alone and lacks a portion of them. This sample has 150,000 to 200,000 clones; around three quarters occur once, and the top ten carry under 2%. Regarding this clone: Its cognate antigen is unknown.

The V and J ends lost 0 bases and 0 bases respectively, with 14 bases between them. Germline V gives CDR1 LGHNA, CDR2 YNFKEQ. The CDR3 has 17 amino acids. Input material: PBMCs. V gene TRBV4-2 combines with J gene TRBJ2-5; the D gene is possibly TRBD2 (6 bases). The receptor was isolated from a woman younger than 45 in good health and CMV-seronegative. In nucleotides, the CDR3 is TGTGCCAGCAGCCAAGAGAGCTCGCGGGGCTACCAAGAGACCCAGTACTTC. This translates into CASSQESSRGYQETQYF.